The 28 T cell receptor beta chains given below trace back to one sample, sequenced in a study of human T cells and chemical hapten exposure. TCRdb re-called the RACE reads with MiXCR, one entry per CDR3 protein. The repertoire holds tens of thousands of distinct CDR3 sequences, with approximately 11% as singletons. Time point denoted: patch test 1, 2 weeks after DPC sensitization. Treatment reported: therapeutic diphenylcyclopropenone sensitization with weekly scalp DPC. The material was whole blood, obtained in connection with sensitization to the hapten diphenylcyclopropenone (DPC). These TCRs come from a woman between 50 and 59 years old with alopecia areata. Some clones in this sample may be carry-over from other donors' samples.

V gene TRBV6-6 combines with J gene TRBJ2-1; D unclear. V lost 6 bases and J lost 6, with 18 bases in between. Germline V lookup: CDR1 MNHNY, CDR2 SVGAGI (reference sequence). This CDR3 has 15 residues. The CDR3 DNA sequence: TGTGCCAGCAGAACCGGGTTCCGAGAGGCCAATGAGCAGTTCTTC. Translating gives CASRTGFREANEQFF.

The rearrangement uses TRBV29-1 and TRBJ2-5; TRBD1 might be the D (5 bases). Trimming stripped 7 bases from V and 1 base from J, with 10 bases between. The CDR3 consists of 12 residues. Germline values: CDR1 SQVTM, CDR2 ANQGSEA. The CDR3 loop reads CSGAQGQETQYF. The CDR3 DNA is TGCAGCGGCGCCCAGGGCCAAGAGACCCAGTACTTC. The whole variable domain, remainder taken from reference TRBV29-1 and TRBJ2-5, is SAVISQKPSRDICQRGTSLTIQCQVDSQVTMMFWYRQQPGQSLTLIATANQGSEATYESGFVIDKFPISRPNLTFSTLTVSNMSPEDSSIYLCSGAQGQETQYFGPGTRLLVL.

This clonotype was seen a handful of times. CDR3 sequence reads: CASRGTSYNEQFF. DNA of the CDR3: TGTGCCAGCAGAGGGACATCCTACAATGAGCAGTTCTTC. The chain joins TRBV25-1 to TRBJ2-1; the D gene is possibly TRBD1 (6 bases). Between the trimmed V and J ends, which lost 6 bases and 1 base, there was a span of 7 bases. The CDR3 extends over 13 amino acids. CDR1 and CDR2 from the germline V gene are MGHDK and SYGVNS.

This clonotype has a handful of counts. This sequence joins TRBV6-5 and TRBJ2-3; D is undetermined. The germline CDR1 and CDR2 sequences are MNHEY and SVGAGI. V dropped 11 bases and J dropped 6 bases, with 21 bases sitting between them. CDR3 length: 14 amino acids. The CDR3 loop reads CAVRGPRARDTQYF. CDR3 coding DNA: TGTGCCGTCCGTGGGCCCCGGGCGAGGGATACGCAGTATTTT.

V is TRBV19 and J is TRBJ1-4; D is undetermined. CDR1 is LNHDA and CDR2 is SQIVND in the germline V gene (reference sequence). This CDR3 has 14 residues. Trimming removed 7 bases at V and 5 bases at J, with 14 bases between. Here the CDR3 reads CASNNRGPNEKLFF. For the CDR3, the DNA is TGTGCCAGTAATAACCGAGGACCGAATGAAAAACTGTTTTTT.

The chain combines TRBV4-1 with TRBJ1-5; 7 bases match TRBD1. The CDR3 contains 15 residues. Germline V CDR1 and CDR2: MGHRA, YSYEKL. V lost 6 bases to trimming and J lost 6 bases; unmatched junction nucleotides: 11. The DNA for the CDR3 is TGCGCCAGCAGTATTGGGACAGCTGAGCGTCAGCCCCAGCATTTT. Translated: CASSIGTAERQPQHF.

The rearrangement links TRBV20-1 to TRBJ2-3; a weak D match, TRBD2 (6 bases). Germline V CDR1 and CDR2: DFQATT, SNEGSKA (reference sequence). The CDR3 extends over 15 amino acids. V gave up 6 bases and J gave up 1 base, with 17 bases separating them. This CDR3 is CSADGGWGGTDTQYF. The CDR3 bases are TGCAGTGCCGACGGGGGTTGGGGTGGCACAGATACGCAGTATTTT.

This clonotype appeared many times. V usage is TRBV3-1 and J usage is TRBJ1-4; D not certain. The CDR3 extends over 14 amino acids. From germline, CDR1 is LGHDT and CDR2 YNNKEL (reference sequence). Trimming pared 3 bases from V and 5 bases from J, leaving 10 bases between. The CDR3 DNA reads as TGTGCCAGCAGCCAGCATTCGACCAATGAAAAACTGTTTTTT. This gives the protein CASSQHSTNEKLFF. The whole variable domain, filled in from reference TRBV3-1 and TRBJ1-4, reads DTAVSQTPKYLVTQMGNDKSIKCEQNLGHDTMYWYKQDSKKFLKIMFSYNNKELIINETVPNRFSPKSPDKAHLNLHINSLELGDSAVYFCASSQHSTNEKLFFGSGTQLSVL.

This clonotype was seen repeatedly, ten times or more. This rearrangement joins TRBV6-2 or TRBV6-3 to TRBJ1-1; tentative D call: TRBD1 (5 bases). The CDR3 is 15 amino acids. Germline V lookup: CDR1 MNHEY, CDR2 SVGEGT. V lost 10 bases and J 2 bases, leaving 20 bases between the germline ends. The DNA for the CDR3 is TGTGCCATCACCAGGGAATGGGCAAGAAACACTGAAGCTTTCTTT. Protein: CAITREWARNTEAFF.

The CDR3 reads CASSLTREERAFF. In nucleotides, the CDR3 is TGTGCCAGCAGCTTAACCAGGGAGGAAAGAGCTTTCTTT. The chain combines TRBV7-9 with TRBJ1-1; D is perhaps TRBD1 (5 bases). Germline V CDR1 and CDR2: SEHNR, FQNEAQ (reference sequence). Trimming shortened V by 2 bases and J by 10 bases, and 14 bases separated the two germline ends. This CDR3 has 13 amino acids.

In this sample, this clonotype turned up a few times. The rearrangement joins TRBV28 to TRBJ1-5; tentative D call: TRBD1 (6 bases). The V gene lost 11 bases and the J gene lost 0 bases, with 17 bases spanning the gap. The germline V gene has CDR1 MDHEN and CDR2 SYDVKM. The CDR3 spans 15 residues. Here the CDR3 DNA reads TGTGCCTCCGGGACATCTGATTATAGCAATCAGCCCCAGCATTTT. Its translation is CASGTSDYSNQPQHF.

V usage is TRBV20-1 and J usage is TRBJ2-1, with 10 bases lining up with TRBD1. Germline CDR1 and CDR2: DFQATT and SNEGSKA (reference sequence). After removal of 6 bases from V and 7 bases from J, the junction contained 9 bases not matched to a gene. CDR3 length equals 14 residues. In nucleotides, the CDR3 is TGCAGTGCGTGGGACAGGGGTTCATTGAATGAGCAGTTCTTC. Translated: CSAWDRGSLNEQFF.

There are many counts of this clonotype. V is TRBV7-2 and J is TRBJ1-3, with D unresolved. V was shortened by 3 bases and J by 4 bases, with 7 bases between the two germline ends. This CDR3 is 13 amino acids long. Germline CDR1 and CDR2: SGHTA and FQGNSA. CDR3 nucleotide sequence: TGTGCCAGCAGCTTTCCGACAGGAAACACCATATATTTT. The encoded protein is CASSFPTGNTIYF.

This chain uses TRBV7-3 with TRBJ2-3, with 10 bases that match TRBD2. The CDR3 loop spans 16 amino acids. Germline V gene sequence: CDR1 SGHTA, CDR2 FQGTGA. V shed 5 bases, J shed 4 bases, and the junction held 9 bases outside the gene matches. Here the CDR3 DNA reads TGTGCCAGCAGCCCAGTGCTAGCGGGAGATGCAGATACGCAGTATTTT. This sequence encodes CASSPVLAGDADTQYF.

This rearrangement joins TRBV6-6 to TRBJ2-4, with 11 bases identical to TRBD1. This CDR3 spans 17 amino acids. Germline-derived CDR1 and CDR2 are MNHNY and SVGAGI (reference sequence). J lost 4 bases, V lost 5 bases, and 10 bases had no gene match. CDR3: CASSAPDRGQGKNIQYF. The CDR3 region has the DNA TGTGCCAGCAGTGCCCCGGACAGGGGGCAGGGGAAAAACATTCAGTACTTC.

This clonotype came up many times. The V and J genes are TRBV7-6 and TRBJ1-1; 7 positions match TRBD1. Germline assignment: CDR1 SGHVS and CDR2 FNYEAQ. V dropped 6 bases and J dropped 4; count of bases not matched to a gene: 5. The CDR3 has 13 amino acids. CDR3 bases: TGTGCCAGCAGTAGACAGGGAGGCACTGAAGCTTTCTTT. It encodes CASSRQGGTEAFF.

The sample holds a few counts of this clonotype. The chain has TRBV7-2 and TRBJ2-2; 10 positions agree with TRBD2. The CDR3 sequence is 16 residues long. Germline values: CDR1 SGHTA, CDR2 FQGNSA. J was trimmed by 2 bases and V by 1 base; bases with no gene match: 1. For the CDR3, the DNA is TGTGCCAGCAGCTTAGGGACTAGCGGAAACACCGGGGAGCTGTTTTTT. Protein sequence: CASSLGTSGNTGELFF.

This clonotype was recorded a few times. The V call is TRBV28, the J call TRBJ2-7; 7 bases are shared with TRBD2. Germline-derived CDR1 and CDR2 are MDHEN and SYDVKM. CDR3 length: 17 amino acids. After removal of 7 bases from V and 4 bases from J, the junction contained 19 bases not matched to a gene. The CDR3 DNA sequence: TGTGCCAGCACACCCTCCGGGGTTCGGACTAGGATGTACGAGCAGTACTTC. As protein: CASTPSGVRTRMYEQYF. The full variable domain, its missing parts supplied by reference TRBV28 and TRBJ2-7, is DVKVTQSSRYLVKRTGEKVFLECVQDMDHENMFWYRQDPGLGLRLIYFSYDVKMKEKGDIPEGYSVSREKKERFSLILESASTNQTSMYLCASTPSGVRTRMYEQYFGPGTRLTVT.

This clonotype came up many times. The chain recombines TRBV5-1 with TRBJ2-3; D uncertain. From germline, CDR1 is SGHRS and CDR2 YFSETQ. V lost 4 bases and J 2 bases, leaving 8 bases between the germline ends. The CDR3 sequence is 13 residues long. CDR3 residues: CASSTYHTDTQYF. The CDR3 bases are TGCGCCAGCAGCACGTATCACACAGATACGCAGTATTTT.

This clonotype was counted many times. This chain joins TRBV18 and TRBJ1-5; perhaps TRBD1 as D (5 bases). Trimming removed 6 bases at V and 0 bases at J, with 12 bases between. This CDR3 comprises 15 residues. Germline V gene sequence: CDR1 KGHSH, CDR2 LQKENI. CDR3: CASSLTGDSNQPQHF. The CDR3 nucleotides are TGTGCCAGCTCGCTGACGGGGGATAGCAATCAGCCCCAGCATTTT. Combining the CDR3 with reference TRBV18 and TRBJ1-5 gives the whole variable domain NAGVMQNPRHLVRRRGQEARLRCSPMKGHSHVYWYRQLPEEGLKFMVYLQKENIIDESGMPKERFSAEFPKEGPSILRIQQVVRGDSAAYFCASSLTGDSNQPQHFGDGTRLSIL.

The sample holds a few counts of this clonotype. V usage is TRBV12-3 or TRBV12-4 and J usage is TRBJ2-7, with D maybe TRBD2 (6 bases). The V gene lost 7 bases and the J gene lost 3 bases, with 10 bases spanning the gap. The CDR3 spans 12 residues. CDR3 amino acids: CASIPGSYEQYF. CDR3 sequence (DNA): TGTGCCAGCATCCCCGGGAGCTACGAGCAGTACTTC.

This clonotype was seen ten or more times. The rearrangement uses TRBV14 and TRBJ2-1; either TRBD1 or TRBD2 may fit D (5 bases each). This CDR3 is 16 amino acids long. CDR1 is SGHDN and CDR2 is FVKESK in the germline V gene. Trimming cost V 0 bases and J 6 bases, with 15 bases left between them. The CDR3, as DNA: TGTGCCAGCAGCCAAGATATGGCAGGGACGGGCAATGAGCAGTTCTTC. It translates to CASSQDMAGTGNEQFF.

The rearrangement uses TRBV6-5 and TRBJ1-4; D is perhaps TRBD1 (5 bases). The CDR3 runs to 14 residues. The V gene lost 5 bases and the J gene lost 5 bases, with 12 bases spanning the gap. CDR1 is MNHEY and CDR2 is SVGAGI in the germline V gene. CDR3 region: CASSTPGTNEKLFF. In DNA, the CDR3 is TGTGCCAGCAGTACCCCAGGGACCAATGAAAAACTGTTTTTT.

CDR3 loop: CASSKTTGGFGAKNIQYF. The CDR3 nucleotides read TGTGCCAGCAGCAAAACTACGGGAGGGTTTGGGGCCAAAAACATTCAGTACTTC. V gene TRBV28 combines with J gene TRBJ2-4; TRBD2 aligns across 8 bases. The CDR3 contains 18 residues. Germline CDR1 MDHEN, CDR2 SYDVKM. With 6 bases clipped from V and 1 base from J, the junction kept 14 bases outside the gene matches.

This chain links TRBV11-2 with TRBJ2-1, with D possibly being TRBD2 (5 bases). Germline CDR1 is SGHAT and CDR2 is FQNNGV. The V end was cut by 0 bases, the J end by 11 bases, with 11 bases between. The CDR3 has 13 residues. The CDR3 DNA reads TGTGCCAGCAGCTTAGAGCCCCGAGGGCAGCAGTTCTTC. It is translated as CASSLEPRGQQFF.

This clonotype occurred many times. The V call is TRBV7-9, the J call TRBJ1-2, with D unclear. The CDR3 runs 13 residues. Trimming took 4 bases from V and 8 from J, leaving 14 bases between them. Germline values: CDR1 SEHNR, CDR2 FQNEAQ (reference sequence). This CDR3 reads CASSSRGGIGYTF. The DNA of the CDR3 is TGTGCCAGCAGCTCCAGAGGAGGGATCGGCTACACCTTC.

The chain carries TRBV20-1 and TRBJ2-2; no reliable D call. CDR1 and CDR2 (germline): DFQATT, SNEGSKA (reference sequence). CDR3 length: 14 amino acids. V lost 0 bases and J lost 4, with 9 bases in between. The CDR3 DNA is TGCAGTGCTAGAGATCAAGCACTCACCGGGGAGCTGTTTTTT. This translates into CSARDQALTGELFF.

The chain combines TRBV6-2 or TRBV6-3 with TRBJ2-1; weak D call: TRBD1 (6 bases). The CDR3 length is 12 residues. Trimming pared 5 bases from V and 8 bases from J, leaving 10 bases between. CDR1 is MNHEY, CDR2 SVGEGT, per germline. Here the CDR3 DNA reads TGTGCCAGCAGTCAACAGGGATATGAGCAGTTCTTC. Translated, it gives CASSQQGYEQFF.